The entry below gives a single T cell receptor beta chain sequence along with its context. Its antigen is as yet unknown. The source of roughly 2 micrograms of genomic DNA for TCR beta libraries was cryopreserved PBMCs. The entry originates in a study of cytotoxic CD8 clonotypes in ibrutinib-treated CLL. General study results and limits: Public clonotypes were uncommon and contracted or stayed stable on treatment. Clonality went higher at ibrutinib response and then dropped back toward baseline at progression.

Clones were read by immunoSEQ multiplex PCR, and TCRdb kept only the in-frame ones, dropping some. The sample lists 250,000 to 350,000 clones; approximately 76% were seen once. CDR1 and CDR2 (germline): MNHNY, SVGAGI (reference sequence). Trimming removed 0 bases at V and 11 bases at J, with 17 bases between. This CDR3 is 16 amino acids long. This receptor was obtained from a human donor with chronic lymphocytic leukemia. Material: PBMCs, obtained at disease progression, from a patient treated with ibrutinib. The V call is TRBV6-6, the J call TRBJ1-6, with D unresolved. The CDR3 nucleotides read TGTGCCAGCAGTTACTCACTGGGTGGTGGTATTGCACCCCTCCACTTT. Translation gives CASSYSLGGGIAPLHF.